This entry lists 4 T cell receptor beta chains sequenced from one sample in a study of blood T cell repertoires in COVID-19. Measured with immunoSEQ multiplex PCR; TCRdb has only the in-frame clones, and not every one. The sample lists 200,000 to 250,000 clones; over 75% were seen once. The sequenced sample was peripheral blood. All receptors come from a man aged 35-49 years with active or convalescent COVID-19.

V is TRBV29-1 and J is TRBJ1-1; no definite D call. This CDR3 spans 10 amino acids. Trimming pared 7 bases from V and 5 bases from J, leaving 8 bases between. The germline V gene has CDR1 SQVTM and CDR2 ANQGSEA. The CDR3 region has the DNA TGCAGCGCCTGGACTACTGAAGCTTTCTTT. Its protein is CSAWTTEAFF.

V and J are TRBV5-1 and TRBJ2-2, with D possibly TRBD1 on 6 matching bases. Trimming shortened V by 0 bases and J by 4 bases, and 16 bases separated the two germline ends. The CDR3 sequence is 17 residues long. Germline V lookup: CDR1 SGHRS, CDR2 YFSETQ. The CDR3 nucleotides read TGCGCCAGCAGCTTGGGCTGGCAGGGGCCGCGCACCGGGGAGCTGTTTTTT. Its translation: CASSLGWQGPRTGELFF. The variable domain in full, with the rest retrieved from reference TRBV5-1 and TRBJ2-2, is KAGVTQTPRYLIKTRGQQVTLSCSPISGHRSVSWYQQTPGQGLQFLFEYFSETQRNKGNFPGRFSGRQFSNSRSEMNVSTLELGDSALYLCASSLGWQGPRTGELFFGEGSRLTVL.

This rearrangement joins TRBV7-8 to TRBJ1-2; D is ambiguous. V dropped 5 bases and J dropped 2 bases, with 9 bases sitting between them. Germline V gene sequence: CDR1 SGHVS, CDR2 FQNEAQ. This CDR3 comprises 13 residues. CDR3 region: CASSLDINYGYTF. The CDR3 nucleotides are TGTGCCAGCAGCCTCGACATAAACTATGGCTACACCTTC.

The chain employs TRBV25-1 and TRBJ2-1; 11 bases map to TRBD1. Trimming at V came to 8 bases and at J to 0 bases, leaving 9 bases not matched to a gene. The CDR3 sequence is 17 residues long. Germline V gene data show CDR1 as MGHDK and CDR2 as SYGVNS. The CDR3 protein is CASAGTGGPSSYNEQFF. CDR3 in DNA: TGTGCCAGCGCCGGGACAGGGGGACCGAGCTCCTACAATGAGCAGTTCTTC.